Shown below are 2 T cell receptor beta chains from a single sample sequenced in a study of OX40 agonist ivuxolimab in advanced cancers. The method was immunoSEQ multiplex PCR; TCRdb's version includes in-frame clones alone and lacks a portion of them. The repertoire holds roughly 100,000 clones, roughly 89% seen once, with 0.79% in the top ten. Sample: CD4+ or CD8+ T cells sorted from blood, taken in a trial of the OX40 agonist ivuxolimab. The receptor source for this set is an adult with an advanced solid tumor such as melanoma, head and neck, liver or kidney cancer.

The chain is built from TRBV9 and TRBJ1-6, with a weak D call TRBD1 (5 bases). In germline, CDR1 is SGDLS, CDR2 YYNGEE. The CDR3 length is 16 residues. V lost 1 base to trimming and J lost 4 bases, with 12 bases between them. The CDR3 is CASSVSQELYNSPLHF. The CDR3, as DNA: TGTGCCAGCAGCGTATCACAGGAACTATATAATTCACCCCTCCACTTT.

V usage is TRBV5-1 and J usage is TRBJ2-5; 9 bases are a match to TRBD2. The V and J ends lost 6 bases and 4 bases, in that order; junction bases with no gene match: 1. In germline, CDR1 is SGHRS, CDR2 YFSETQ. CDR3 length equals 12 residues. The CDR3 DNA sequence: TGCGCCAGCAAGACTAGCGGAGAGACCCAGTACTTC. Translating it yields CASKTSGETQYF.